The present T cell receptor beta chain was sequenced within a study of post-analysis software for immune sequencing data. Points from the study as a whole: The study found TRBV5-6, TRBV5-1 and TRBV20-1 among roughly 5 TRBV segments more frequent in patients than controls. There was significantly lower normalized Chao1 diversity in multiple sclerosis patients than in controls.

The CDR3 runs to 14 residues. Germline V gene lookup returns CDR1 SQVTM and CDR2 ANQGSEA. Trimming took 5 bases from V and 2 from J; bases not matched to a gene: 9. Unique molecular identifiers tagged the TCR beta cDNA libraries. Starting from around 1 to 10 million T cells, the study yielded roughly 0.5 million cDNA molecules. Using its own MiXCR run on the PCR reads, TCRdb lists one record per CDR3 protein. The table records some 500,000 distinct CDR3 sequences, around 40% of them present only once. To note about this clonotype: The antigen is unknown.

This chain uses TRBV29-1 with TRBJ2-7; TRBD1 matches at 7 bases. The source material was blood. The clonotype was recovered from a girl aged 5 to 17 with multiple sclerosis. CDR3 loop: CSVQPGTETYEQYF. In DNA, the CDR3 is TGCAGCGTTCAACCCGGGACAGAAACCTACGAGCAGTACTTC.